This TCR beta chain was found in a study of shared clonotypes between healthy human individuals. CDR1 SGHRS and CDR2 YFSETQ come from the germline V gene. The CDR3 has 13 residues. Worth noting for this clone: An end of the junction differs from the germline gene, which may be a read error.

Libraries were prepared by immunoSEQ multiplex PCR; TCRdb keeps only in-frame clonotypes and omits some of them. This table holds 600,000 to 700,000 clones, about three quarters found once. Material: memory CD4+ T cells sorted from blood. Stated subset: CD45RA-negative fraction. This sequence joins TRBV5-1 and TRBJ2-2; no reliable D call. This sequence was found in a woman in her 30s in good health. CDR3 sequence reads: CASSLGFTGELFF. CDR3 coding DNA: TGCGCCAGCAGTTTGGGTTTTACCGGGGAGCTGTTTTTT.